The present T cell receptor (beta chain) was sequenced within a study of OX40 agonist ivuxolimab in advanced cancers. It was autoimmune disease history or systemic immunosuppression that excluded patients. Germline CDR1 and CDR2: LNHDA and SQIVND (reference sequence). Trimming at V came to 2 bases and at J to 4 bases, leaving 7 bases not matched to a gene. The CDR3 extends over 16 amino acids. Data came from immunoSEQ multiplex PCR; TCRdb stores just in-frame clones and leaves some out. The sample contains around 62,000 clones, around 86% of which appear only once. This TCR was recovered from an adult with an advanced solid tumor such as melanoma, head and neck, liver or kidney cancer. V is TRBV19 and J is TRBJ2-3, with TRBD1 matching 9 bases. Sequenced material: CD4+ or CD8+ T cells sorted from blood, taken in a trial of the OX40 agonist ivuxolimab. CDR3 sequence (DNA): TGTGCCAGTAGTATACCGGGACAGGGTCTCCCAGATACGCAGTATTTT. Residues: CASSIPGQGLPDTQYF.